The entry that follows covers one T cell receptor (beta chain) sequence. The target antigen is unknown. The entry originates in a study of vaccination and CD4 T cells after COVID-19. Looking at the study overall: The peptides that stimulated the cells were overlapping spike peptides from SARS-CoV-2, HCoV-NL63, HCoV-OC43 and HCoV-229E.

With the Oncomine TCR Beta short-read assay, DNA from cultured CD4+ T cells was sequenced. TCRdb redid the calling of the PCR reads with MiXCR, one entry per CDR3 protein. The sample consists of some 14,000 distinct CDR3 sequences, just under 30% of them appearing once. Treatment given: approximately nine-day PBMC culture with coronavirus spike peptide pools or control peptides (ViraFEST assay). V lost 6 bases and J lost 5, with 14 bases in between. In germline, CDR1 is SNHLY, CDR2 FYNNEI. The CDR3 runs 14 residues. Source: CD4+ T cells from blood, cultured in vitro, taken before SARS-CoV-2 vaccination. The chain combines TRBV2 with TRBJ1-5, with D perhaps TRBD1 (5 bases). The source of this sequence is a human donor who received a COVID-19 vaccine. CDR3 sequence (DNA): TGTGCCAGCAGGATTGGGACTATGGATCAGCCCCAGCATTTT. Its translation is CASRIGTMDQPQHF.